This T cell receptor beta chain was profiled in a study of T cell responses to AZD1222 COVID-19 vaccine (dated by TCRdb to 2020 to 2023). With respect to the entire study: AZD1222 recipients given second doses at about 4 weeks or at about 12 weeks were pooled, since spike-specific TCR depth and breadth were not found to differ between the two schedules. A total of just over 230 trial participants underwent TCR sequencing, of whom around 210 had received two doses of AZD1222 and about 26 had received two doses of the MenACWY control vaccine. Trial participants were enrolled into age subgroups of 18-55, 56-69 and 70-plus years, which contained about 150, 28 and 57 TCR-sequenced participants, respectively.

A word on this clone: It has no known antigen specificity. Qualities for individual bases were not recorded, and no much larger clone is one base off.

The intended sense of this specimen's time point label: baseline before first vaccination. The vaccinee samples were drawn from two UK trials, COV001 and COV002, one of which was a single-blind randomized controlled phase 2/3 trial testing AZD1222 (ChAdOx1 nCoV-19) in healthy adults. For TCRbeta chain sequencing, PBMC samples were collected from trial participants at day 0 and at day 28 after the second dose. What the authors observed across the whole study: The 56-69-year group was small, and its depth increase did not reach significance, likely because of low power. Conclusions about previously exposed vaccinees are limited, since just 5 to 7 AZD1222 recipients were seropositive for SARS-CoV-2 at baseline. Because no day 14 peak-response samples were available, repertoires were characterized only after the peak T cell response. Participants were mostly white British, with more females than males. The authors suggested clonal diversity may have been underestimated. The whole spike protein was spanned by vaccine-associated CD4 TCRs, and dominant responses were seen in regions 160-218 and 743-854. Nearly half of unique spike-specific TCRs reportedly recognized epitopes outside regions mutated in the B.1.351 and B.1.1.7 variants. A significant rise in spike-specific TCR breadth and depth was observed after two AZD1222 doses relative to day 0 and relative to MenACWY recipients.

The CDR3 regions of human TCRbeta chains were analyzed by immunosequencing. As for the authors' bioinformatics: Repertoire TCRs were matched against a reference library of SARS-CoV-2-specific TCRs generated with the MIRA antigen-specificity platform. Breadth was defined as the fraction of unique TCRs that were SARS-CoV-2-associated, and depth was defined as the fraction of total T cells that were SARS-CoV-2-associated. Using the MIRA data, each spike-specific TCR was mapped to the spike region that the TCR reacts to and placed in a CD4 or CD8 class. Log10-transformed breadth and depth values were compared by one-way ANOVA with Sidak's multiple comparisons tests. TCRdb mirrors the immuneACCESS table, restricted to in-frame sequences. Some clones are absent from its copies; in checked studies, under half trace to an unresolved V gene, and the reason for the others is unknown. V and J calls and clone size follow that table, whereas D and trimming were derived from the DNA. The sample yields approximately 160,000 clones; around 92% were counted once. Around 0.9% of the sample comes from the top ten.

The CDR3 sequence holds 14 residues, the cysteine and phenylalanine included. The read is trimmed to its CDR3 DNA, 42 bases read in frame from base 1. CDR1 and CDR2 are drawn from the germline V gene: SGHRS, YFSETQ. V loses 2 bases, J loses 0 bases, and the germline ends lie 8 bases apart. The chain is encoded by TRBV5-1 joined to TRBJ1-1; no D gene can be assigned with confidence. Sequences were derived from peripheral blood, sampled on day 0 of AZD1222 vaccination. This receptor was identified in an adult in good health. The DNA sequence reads TGCGCCAGCAGCTTACGGAGGATGAACACTGAAGCTTTCTTT. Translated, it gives CASSLRRMNTEAFF.